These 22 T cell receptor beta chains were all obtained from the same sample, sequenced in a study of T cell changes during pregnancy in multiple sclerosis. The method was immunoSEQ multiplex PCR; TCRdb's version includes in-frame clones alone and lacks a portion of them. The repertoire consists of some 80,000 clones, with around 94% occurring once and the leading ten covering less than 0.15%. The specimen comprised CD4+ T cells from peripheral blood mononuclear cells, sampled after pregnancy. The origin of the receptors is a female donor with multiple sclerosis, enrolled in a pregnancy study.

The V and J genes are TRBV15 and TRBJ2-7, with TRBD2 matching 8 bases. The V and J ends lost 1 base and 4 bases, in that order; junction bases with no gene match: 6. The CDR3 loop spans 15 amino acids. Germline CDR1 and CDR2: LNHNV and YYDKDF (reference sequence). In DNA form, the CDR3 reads TGTGCCACCAGCAGAGCGGGAGGGCCTGGATACGAGCAGTACTTC. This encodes CATSRAGGPGYEQYF.

Here the CDR3 DNA reads TGCGCCAGCAGCCATGTCCCCTTGCGGGACCGCCCAGATACGCAGTATTTT. It yields the protein CASSHVPLRDRPDTQYF. The chain couples TRBV4-1 to TRBJ2-3, with D perhaps TRBD2 (6 bases). With 3 bases removed from V and 4 bases from J, the gap between germline ends came to 20 bases. CDR1 is MGHRA, CDR2 YSYEKL, per germline. This CDR3 contains 17 residues.

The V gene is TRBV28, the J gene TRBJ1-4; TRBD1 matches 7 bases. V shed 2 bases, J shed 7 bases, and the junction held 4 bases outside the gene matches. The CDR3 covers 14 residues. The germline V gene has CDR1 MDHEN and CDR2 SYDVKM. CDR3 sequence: CASSLDRVIEKLFF. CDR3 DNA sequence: TGTGCCAGCAGTTTAGACAGGGTAATTGAAAAACTGTTTTTT.

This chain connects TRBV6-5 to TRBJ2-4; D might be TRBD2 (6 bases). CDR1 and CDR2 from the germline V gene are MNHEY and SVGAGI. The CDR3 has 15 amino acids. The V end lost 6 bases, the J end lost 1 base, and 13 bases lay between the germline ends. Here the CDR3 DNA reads TGTGCCAGCAGCCTCACGGAGGGGGCCAAAAACATTCAGTACTTC. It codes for CASSLTEGAKNIQYF.

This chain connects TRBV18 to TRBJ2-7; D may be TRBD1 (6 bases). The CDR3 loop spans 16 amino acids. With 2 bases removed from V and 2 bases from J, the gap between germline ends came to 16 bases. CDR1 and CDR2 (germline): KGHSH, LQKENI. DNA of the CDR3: TGTGCCAGCTCACCAAAGGTGGACAGCGCAACCTACGAGCAGTACTTC. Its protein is CASSPKVDSATYEQYF.

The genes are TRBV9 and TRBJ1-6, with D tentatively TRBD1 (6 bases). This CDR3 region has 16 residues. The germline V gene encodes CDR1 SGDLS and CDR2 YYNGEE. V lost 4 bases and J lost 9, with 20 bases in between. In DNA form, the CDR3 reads TGTGCCAGCAGCCCAGAGGGGAGGGGGGGCGGTTCACCCCTCCACTTT. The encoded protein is CASSPEGRGGGSPLHF.

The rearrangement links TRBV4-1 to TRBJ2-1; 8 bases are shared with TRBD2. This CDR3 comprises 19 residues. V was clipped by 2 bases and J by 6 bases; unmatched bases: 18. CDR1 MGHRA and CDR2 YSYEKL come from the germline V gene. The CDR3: CASSQFPPPGTRAVNEQFF. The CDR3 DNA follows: TGCGCCAGCAGCCAATTCCCCCCTCCCGGGACTAGAGCTGTCAATGAGCAGTTCTTC.

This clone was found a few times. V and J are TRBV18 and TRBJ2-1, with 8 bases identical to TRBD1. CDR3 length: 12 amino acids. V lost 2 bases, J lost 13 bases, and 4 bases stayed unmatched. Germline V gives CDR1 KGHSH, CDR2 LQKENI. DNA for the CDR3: TGTGCCAGCTCACCAATGGACAGGGACCAGTTCTTC. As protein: CASSPMDRDQFF. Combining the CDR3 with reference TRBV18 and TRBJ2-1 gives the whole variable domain NAGVMQNPRHLVRRRGQEARLRCSPMKGHSHVYWYRQLPEEGLKFMVYLQKENIIDESGMPKERFSAEFPKEGPSILRIQQVVRGDSAAYFCASSPMDRDQFFGPGTRLTVL.

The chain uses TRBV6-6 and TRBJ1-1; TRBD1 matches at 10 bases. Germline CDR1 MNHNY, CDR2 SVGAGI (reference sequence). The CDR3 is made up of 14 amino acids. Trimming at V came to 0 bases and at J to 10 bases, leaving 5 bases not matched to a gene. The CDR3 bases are TGTGCCAGCAGTTACTCGGGACAGGGGTTGGTAGCTTTCTTT. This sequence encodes CASSYSGQGLVAFF.

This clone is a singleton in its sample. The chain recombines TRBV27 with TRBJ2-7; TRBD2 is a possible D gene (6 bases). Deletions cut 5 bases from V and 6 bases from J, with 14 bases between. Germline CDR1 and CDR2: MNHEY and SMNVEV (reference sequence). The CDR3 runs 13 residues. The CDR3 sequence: CASSRSEGSEQYF. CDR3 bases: TGTGCCAGCAGTCGTTCGGAGGGGTCCGAGCAGTACTTC.

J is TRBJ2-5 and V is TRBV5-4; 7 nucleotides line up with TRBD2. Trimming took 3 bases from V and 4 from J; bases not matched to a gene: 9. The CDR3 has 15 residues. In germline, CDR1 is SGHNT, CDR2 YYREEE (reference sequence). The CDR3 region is CASSSVGRGGETQYF. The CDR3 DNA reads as TGTGCCAGCAGCTCAGTAGGGAGGGGCGGAGAGACCCAGTACTTC.

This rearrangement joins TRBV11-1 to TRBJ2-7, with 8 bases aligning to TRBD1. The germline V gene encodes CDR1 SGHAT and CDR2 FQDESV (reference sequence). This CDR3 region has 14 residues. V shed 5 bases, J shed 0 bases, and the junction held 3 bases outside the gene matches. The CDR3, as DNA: TGTGCCAGCAGCCCCAGGGGGCCCTCCTACGAGCAGTACTTC. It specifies CASSPRGPSYEQYF.

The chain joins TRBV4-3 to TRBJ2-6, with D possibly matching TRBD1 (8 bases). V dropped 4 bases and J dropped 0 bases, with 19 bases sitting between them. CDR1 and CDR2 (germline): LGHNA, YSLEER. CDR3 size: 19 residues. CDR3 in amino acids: CASSLGGGQVISGANVLTF. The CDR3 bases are TGCGCCAGCAGCCTGGGGGGGGGACAGGTTATCTCTGGGGCCAACGTCCTGACTTTC.

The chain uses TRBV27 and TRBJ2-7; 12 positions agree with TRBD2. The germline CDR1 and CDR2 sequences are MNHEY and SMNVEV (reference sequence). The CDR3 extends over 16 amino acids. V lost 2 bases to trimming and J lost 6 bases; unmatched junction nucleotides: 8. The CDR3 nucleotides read TGTGCCAGCAGTTTAATGAGGACTAGCGGGACGTTCGAGCAGTACTTC. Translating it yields CASSLMRTSGTFEQYF.

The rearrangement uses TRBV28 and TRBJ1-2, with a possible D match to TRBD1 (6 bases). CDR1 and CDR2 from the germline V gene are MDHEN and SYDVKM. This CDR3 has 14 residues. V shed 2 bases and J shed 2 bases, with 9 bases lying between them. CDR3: CASSLTGSNYGYTF. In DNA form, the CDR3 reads TGTGCCAGCAGTTTAACAGGGTCGAACTATGGCTACACCTTC.

Written as DNA, the CDR3 is TGTGCCAGCAGACTCTTCTCTAGCGGGAGGGTTCAAGAGACCCAGTACTTC. It specifies CASRLFSSGRVQETQYF. The J gene is TRBJ2-5, the V gene TRBV28; 12 bases match TRBD2. Germline V gene lookup returns CDR1 MDHEN and CDR2 SYDVKM. The CDR3 length is 17 residues. J was trimmed by 2 bases and V by 6 bases; bases with no gene match: 10.

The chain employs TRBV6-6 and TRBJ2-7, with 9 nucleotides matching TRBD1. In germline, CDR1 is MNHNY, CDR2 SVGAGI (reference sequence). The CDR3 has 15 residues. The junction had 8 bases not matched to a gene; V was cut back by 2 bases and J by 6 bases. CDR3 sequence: CASSYPMGQGSEQYF. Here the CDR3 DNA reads TGTGCCAGCAGTTACCCCATGGGACAGGGTAGCGAGCAGTACTTC.

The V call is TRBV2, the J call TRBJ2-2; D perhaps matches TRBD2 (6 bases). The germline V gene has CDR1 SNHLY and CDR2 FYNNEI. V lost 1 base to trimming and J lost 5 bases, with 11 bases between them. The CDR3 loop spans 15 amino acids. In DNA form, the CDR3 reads TGTGCCAGCAGTGAAGTTCCAGGGAGGACCGGGGAGCTGTTTTTT. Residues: CASSEVPGRTGELFF. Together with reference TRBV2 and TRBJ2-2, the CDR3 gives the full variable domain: EPEVTQTPSHQVTQMGQEVILRCVPISNHLYFYWYRQILGQKVEFLVSFYNNEISEKSEIFDDQFSVERPDGSNFTLKIRSTKLEDSAMYFCASSEVPGRTGELFFGEGSRLTVL.

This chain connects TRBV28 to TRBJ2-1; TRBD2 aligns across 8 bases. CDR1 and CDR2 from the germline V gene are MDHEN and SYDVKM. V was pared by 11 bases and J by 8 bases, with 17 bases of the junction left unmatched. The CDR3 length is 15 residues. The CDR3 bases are TGTGCCGGCTCAAGACCGGGACTAGGTGCCCATGAGCAGTTCTTC. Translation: CAGSRPGLGAHEQFF.

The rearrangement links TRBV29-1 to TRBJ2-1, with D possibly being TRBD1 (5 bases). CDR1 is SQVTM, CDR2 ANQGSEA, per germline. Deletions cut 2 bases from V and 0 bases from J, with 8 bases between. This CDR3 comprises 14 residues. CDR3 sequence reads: CSVEQGNSYNEQFF. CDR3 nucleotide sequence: TGCAGCGTTGAACAGGGCAACTCCTACAATGAGCAGTTCTTC.

The DNA of the CDR3 is TGTGCCAGCAGCTACAGGGGAATGAACACTGAAGCTTTCTTT. Translating gives CASSYRGMNTEAFF. The J gene is TRBJ1-1, the V gene TRBV7-2; 7 positions match TRBD1. CDR3 length: 14 residues. Germline CDR1 is SGHTA and CDR2 is FQGNSA. V lost 4 bases to trimming and J lost 0 bases; unmatched junction nucleotides: 2. The variable domain in full, completed from reference TRBV7-2 and TRBJ1-1, reads GAGVSQSPSNKVTEKGKDVELRCDPISGHTALYWYRQSLGQGLEFLIYFQGNSAPDKSGLPSDRFSAERTGGSVSTLTIQRTQQEDSAVYLCASSYRGMNTEAFFGQGTRLTVV.

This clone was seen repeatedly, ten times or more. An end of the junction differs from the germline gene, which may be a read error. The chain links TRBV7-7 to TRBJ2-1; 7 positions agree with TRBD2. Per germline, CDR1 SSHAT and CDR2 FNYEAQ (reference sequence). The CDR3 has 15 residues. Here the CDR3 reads CASSSSSGLHNEQFF. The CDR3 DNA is TGTGCTAGCAGCTCCTCTAGCGGCCTCCACAATGAGCAGTTCTTC.